The clone carrying this T cell receptor (beta chain) turned up a few times. This sample was included in a study of T-cell reconstitution after alpha-beta-depleted transplantation in children. Molecular barcoding with unique molecular identifiers was used for the TCRbeta library. TCRdb processed the PCR reads anew with MiXCR; each CDR3 protein has one entry. This sample yields 440,000 or so distinct CDR3 sequences, of which approximately 11% are seen a single time; roughly 6% belongs to the top ten. CDR3 length: 14 residues. The germline V gene encodes CDR1 KGHSH and CDR2 LQKENI. V was pared by 0 bases and J by 1 base, with 6 bases between.

The gene calls are TRBV18 and TRBJ1-2; D possibly corresponds to TRBD1 (5 bases). Sequencing used PBMCs from the stem cell graft donor, obtained from the stem cell graft. This TCR was recovered from a human donor who donated a stem cell graft to a child with acute myeloid leukemia. DNA for the CDR3: TGTGCCAGCTCACCACCGGGGGATAACTATGGCTACACCTTC. The encoded protein is CASSPPGDNYGYTF.